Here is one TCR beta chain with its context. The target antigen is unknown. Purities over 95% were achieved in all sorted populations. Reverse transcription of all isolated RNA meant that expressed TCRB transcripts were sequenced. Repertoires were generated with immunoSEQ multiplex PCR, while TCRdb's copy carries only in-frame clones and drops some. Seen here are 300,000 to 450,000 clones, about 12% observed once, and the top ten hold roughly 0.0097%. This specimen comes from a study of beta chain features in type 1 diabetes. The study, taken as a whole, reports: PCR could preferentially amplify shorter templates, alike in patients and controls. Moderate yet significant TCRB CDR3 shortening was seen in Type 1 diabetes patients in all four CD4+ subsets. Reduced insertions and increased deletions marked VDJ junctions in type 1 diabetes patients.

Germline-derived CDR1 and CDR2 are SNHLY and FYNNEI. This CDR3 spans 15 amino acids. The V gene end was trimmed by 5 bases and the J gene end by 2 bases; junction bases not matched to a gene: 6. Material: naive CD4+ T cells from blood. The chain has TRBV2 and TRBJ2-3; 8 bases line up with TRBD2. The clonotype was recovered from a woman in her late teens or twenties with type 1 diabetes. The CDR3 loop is CASSPERGITDTQYF. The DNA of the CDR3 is TGTGCCAGCAGTCCGGAGCGGGGGATCACAGATACGCAGTATTTT.